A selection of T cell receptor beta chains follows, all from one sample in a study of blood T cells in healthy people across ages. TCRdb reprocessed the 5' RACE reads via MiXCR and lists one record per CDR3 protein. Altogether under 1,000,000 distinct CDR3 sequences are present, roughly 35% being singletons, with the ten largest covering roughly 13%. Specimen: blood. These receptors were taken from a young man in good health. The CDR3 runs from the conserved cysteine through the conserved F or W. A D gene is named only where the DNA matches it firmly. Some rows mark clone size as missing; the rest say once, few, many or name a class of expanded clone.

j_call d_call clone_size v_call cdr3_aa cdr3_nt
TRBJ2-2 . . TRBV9 CASSVAGLNTGELFF TGTGCCAGCAGCGTAGCCGGGCTTAACACCGGGGAGCTGTTTTTT
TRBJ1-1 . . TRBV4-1 CASSQGPGHRTAEAFF TGCGCCAGCAGCCAAGGACCGGGACACAGAACCGCTGAAGCTTTCTTT
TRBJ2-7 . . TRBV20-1 CSAREGSRGEQYF TGCAGTGCTAGAGAGGGGTCGAGAGGCGAGCAGTACTTC
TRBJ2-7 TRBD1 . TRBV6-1 CASSEDLGQGSYEQYF TGTGCCAGCAGTGAAGACTTAGGACAGGGTAGCTACGAGCAGTACTTC
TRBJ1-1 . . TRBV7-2 CARSSPRGGLNTEAFF TGTGCCCGCAGCTCCCCTCGGGGGGGGTTGAACACTGAAGCTTTCTTT
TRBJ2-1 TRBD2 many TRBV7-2 CASSLARGGGSSYNEQFF TGTGCCAGCAGCTTAGCGCGGGGCGGGGGGAGCTCCTACAATGAGCAGTTCTTC
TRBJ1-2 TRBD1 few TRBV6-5 CASSLRDRGRSTF TGTGCCAGCAGCCTCCGGGACAGGGGGCGCAGCACCTTC
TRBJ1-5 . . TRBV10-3 CAAGQGEGQPQHF TGTGCCGCTGGGCAAGGGGAGGGCCAGCCCCAGCATTTT
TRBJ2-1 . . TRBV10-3 CAISEGARGSLNYNEQFF TGTGCCATCAGTGAGGGGGCTAGGGGGTCCCTCAACTACAATGAGCAGTTCTTC
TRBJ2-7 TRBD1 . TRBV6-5 CASSYGQGLGEQYF TGTGCCAGCAGTTACGGACAGGGCTTGGGGGAGCAGTACTTC
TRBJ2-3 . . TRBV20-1 CSATTLYGGISFSTDTQYF TGCAGTGCTACCACCCTTTATGGGGGGATCTCCTTTAGCACAGATACGCAGTATTTT
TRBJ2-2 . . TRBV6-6 CASRNTGEVAGELFF TGTGCCAGCAGGAATACAGGGGAGGTTGCCGGGGAGCTGTTTTTT
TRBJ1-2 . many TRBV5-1 CASSLGGRSDYGYTF TGCGCCAGCAGCTTGGGCGGGAGGTCGGACTATGGCTACACCTTC
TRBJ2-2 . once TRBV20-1 CSATPGTENTGELFF TGCAGTGCTACTCCCGGGACGGAGAACACCGGGGAGCTGTTTTTT
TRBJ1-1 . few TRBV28 CASSLVQGDAEAFF TGTGCCAGCAGTTTAGTACAGGGTGACGCTGAAGCTTTCTTT
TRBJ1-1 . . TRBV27 CASSLSGGLNTEAFF TGTGCCAGCAGTTTATCCGGGGGACTGAACACTGAAGCTTTCTTT
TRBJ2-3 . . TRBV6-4 CASRDRTGSTDTQYF TGTGCCAGCAGGGATAGGACGGGTAGCACAGATACGCAGTATTTT
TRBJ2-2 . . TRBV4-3 CASNQETGMAGELFF TGCGCCAGCAACCAAGAGACGGGCATGGCCGGGGAGCTGTTTTTT
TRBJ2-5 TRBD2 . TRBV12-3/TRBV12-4 CASSSLLAREQYF TGTGCCAGCAGTTCCCTACTAGCGAGGGAGCAGTACTTC
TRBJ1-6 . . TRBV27 CASRPGAPPLHF TGTGCCAGCAGACCAGGGGCCCCCCCCCTCCACTTT
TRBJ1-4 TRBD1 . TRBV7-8 CASSLVARGLPTNEKLFF TGTGCCAGCAGCTTAGTAGCCAGGGGGCTTCCAACTAATGAAAAACTGTTTTTT
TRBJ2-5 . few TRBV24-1 CATSDRQGIDQETQYF TGTGCCACCAGTGATCGCCAGGGGATCGACCAAGAGACCCAGTACTTC
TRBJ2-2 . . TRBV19 CASTGAYTGELFF TGTGCCAGTACAGGGGCGTACACCGGGGAGCTGTTTTTT
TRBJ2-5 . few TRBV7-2 CASSARTVQETQYF TGTGCCAGCAGCGCTAGGACAGTACAAGAGACCCAGTACTTC
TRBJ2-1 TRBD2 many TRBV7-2 CASSITAGVEQFF TGTGCCAGCAGCATCACAGCGGGGGTTGAGCAGTTCTTC
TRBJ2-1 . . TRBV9 CASGSREQFF TGTGCCAGCGGGTCAAGGGAGCAGTTCTTC
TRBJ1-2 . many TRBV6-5 CASSYSGYGYGYTF TGTGCCAGCAGTTACTCGGGGTATGGCTATGGCTACACCTTC
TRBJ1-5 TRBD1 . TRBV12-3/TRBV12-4 CASSHQQGSSNQPQHF TGTGCCAGCAGTCATCAACAGGGGTCGAGCAATCAGCCCCAGCATTTT
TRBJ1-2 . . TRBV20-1 CSAAPGTPNYGYTF TGCAGTGCGGCCCCCGGGACACCAAACTATGGCTACACCTTC
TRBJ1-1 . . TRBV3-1 CASAEGLKGTEAFF TGTGCCAGCGCGGAGGGGCTAAAGGGCACTGAAGCTTTCTTT
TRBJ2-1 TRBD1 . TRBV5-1 CASSYSTGSSSYNEQFF TGCGCCAGCAGCTACTCGACAGGGTCGAGCTCCTACAATGAGCAGTTCTTC
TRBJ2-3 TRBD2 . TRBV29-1 CSVALAGGSTDTQYF TGCAGCGTAGCTTTAGCGGGGGGTAGTACAGATACGCAGTATTTT
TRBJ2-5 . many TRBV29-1 CSVGQQETQYF TGCAGCGTTGGACAACAAGAGACCCAGTACTTC
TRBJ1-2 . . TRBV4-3 CASSQDRGRRHDGYTF TGCGCCAGCAGCCAAGATCGGGGCAGGCGACATGACGGCTACACCTTC
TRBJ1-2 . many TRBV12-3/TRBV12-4 CAISVGDGYTF TGTGCCATCTCAGTTGGTGATGGCTACACCTTC
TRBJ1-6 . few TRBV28 CASSFSGGLLYNSPLHF TGTGCCAGCAGTTTCTCCGGGGGACTACTCTATAATTCACCCCTCCACTTT
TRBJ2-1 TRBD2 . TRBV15 CATSGPSGGPSYNEQFF TGTGCCACCAGCGGTCCTAGCGGGGGTCCCTCCTACAATGAGCAGTTCTTC
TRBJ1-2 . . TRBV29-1 CSAGASNYGYTF TGCAGCGCTGGGGCCAGCAACTATGGCTACACCTTC
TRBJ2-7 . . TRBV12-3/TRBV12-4 CASSQRGVGSSYEQYF TGTGCCAGCAGTCAACGTGGGGTTGGGAGCTCCTACGAGCAGTACTTC
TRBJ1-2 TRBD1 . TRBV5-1 CASSAIDRAGYTF TGCGCCAGCAGCGCCATCGACAGGGCTGGCTACACCTTC
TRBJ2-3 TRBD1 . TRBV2 CASSWGIDRGGTDTQYF TGTGCCAGCAGCTGGGGGATTGACAGGGGAGGCACAGATACGCAGTATTTT
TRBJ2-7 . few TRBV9 CASSGGRDSSEQYF TGTGCCAGCAGCGGGGGCAGGGATTCGTCCGAGCAGTACTTC
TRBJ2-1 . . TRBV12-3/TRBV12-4 CAVLISYNEQFF TGTGCCGTACTTATATCCTACAATGAGCAGTTCTTC
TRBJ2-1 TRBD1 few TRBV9 CASSVETGQLYNEQFF TGTGCCAGCAGCGTAGAGACGGGACAGCTATACAATGAGCAGTTCTTC
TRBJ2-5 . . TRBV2 CASSEARTRVLYNEQYF TGTGCCAGCAGTGAAGCGCGTACAAGGGTATTGTACAATGAGCAGTACTTC
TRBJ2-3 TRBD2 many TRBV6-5 CASSYSGLADSTDTQYF TGTGCCAGCAGTTACTCGGGACTAGCGGACAGCACAGATACGCAGTATTTT